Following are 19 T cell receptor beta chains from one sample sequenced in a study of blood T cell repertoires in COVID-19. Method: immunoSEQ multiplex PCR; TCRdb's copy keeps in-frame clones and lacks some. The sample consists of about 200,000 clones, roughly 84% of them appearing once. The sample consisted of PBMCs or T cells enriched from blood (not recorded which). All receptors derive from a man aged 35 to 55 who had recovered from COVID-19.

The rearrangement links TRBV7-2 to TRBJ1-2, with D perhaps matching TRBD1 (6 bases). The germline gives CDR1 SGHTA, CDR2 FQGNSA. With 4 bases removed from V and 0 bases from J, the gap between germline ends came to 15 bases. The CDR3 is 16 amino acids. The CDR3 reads CASSWTVTEANYGYTF. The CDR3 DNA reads TGTGCCAGCAGCTGGACAGTCACAGAAGCTAACTATGGCTACACCTTC.

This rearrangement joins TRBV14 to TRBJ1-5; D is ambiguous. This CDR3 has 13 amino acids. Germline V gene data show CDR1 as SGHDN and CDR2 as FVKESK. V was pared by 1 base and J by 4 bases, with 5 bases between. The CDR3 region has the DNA TGTGCCAGCAGCCAAGGGAGGAATCAGCCCCAGCATTTT. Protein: CASSQGRNQPQHF.

As DNA, the CDR3 is TGTGCCAGCAGCCCTAGGACAGGGTTTACCTACAATGAGCAGTTCTTC. Residues: CASSPRTGFTYNEQFF. V is TRBV7-2 and J is TRBJ2-1; 8 nucleotides match TRBD1. The germline CDR1 and CDR2 sequences are SGHTA and FQGNSA. This CDR3 contains 16 residues. The J segment lost 2 bases and the V segment lost 5 bases, leaving 8 bases of the junction unmatched.

The CDR3: CASSLDVTGGTSPLHF. Written as DNA, the CDR3 is TGCGCCAGCAGCTTGGACGTTACAGGGGGAACCTCACCCCTCCACTTT. This sequence joins TRBV5-1 and TRBJ1-6; 8 bases fit TRBD1. Germline assignment: CDR1 SGHRS and CDR2 YFSETQ. J lost 10 bases, V lost 0 bases, and 9 bases had no gene match. This CDR3 is 16 amino acids long.

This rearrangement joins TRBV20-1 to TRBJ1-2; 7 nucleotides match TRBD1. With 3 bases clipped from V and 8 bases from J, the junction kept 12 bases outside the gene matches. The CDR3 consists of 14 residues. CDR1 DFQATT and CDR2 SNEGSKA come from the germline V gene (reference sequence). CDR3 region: CSASHSNRGEGYTF. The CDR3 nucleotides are TGCAGTGCTAGTCATTCAAACAGGGGAGAGGGCTACACCTTC.

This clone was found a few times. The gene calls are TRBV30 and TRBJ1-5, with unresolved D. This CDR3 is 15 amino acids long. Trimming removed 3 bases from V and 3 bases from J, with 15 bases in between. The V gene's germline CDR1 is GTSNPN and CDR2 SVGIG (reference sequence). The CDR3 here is CAWSGVMEANQPQHF. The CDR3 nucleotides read TGTGCCTGGAGCGGCGTTATGGAGGCCAATCAGCCCCAGCATTTT.

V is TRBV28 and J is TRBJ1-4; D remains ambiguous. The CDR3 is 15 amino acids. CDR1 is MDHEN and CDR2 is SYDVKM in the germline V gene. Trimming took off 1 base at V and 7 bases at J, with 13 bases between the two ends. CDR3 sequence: CASSLSGRVSEKLFF. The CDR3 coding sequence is TGTGCCAGCAGTTTATCTGGGAGGGTTAGTGAAAAACTGTTTTTT.

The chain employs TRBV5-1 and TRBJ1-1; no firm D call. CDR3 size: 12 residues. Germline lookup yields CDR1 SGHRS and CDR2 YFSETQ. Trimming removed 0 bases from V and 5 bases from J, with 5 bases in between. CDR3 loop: CASSLEATEAFF. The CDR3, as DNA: TGCGCCAGCAGCTTGGAAGCGACTGAAGCTTTCTTT.

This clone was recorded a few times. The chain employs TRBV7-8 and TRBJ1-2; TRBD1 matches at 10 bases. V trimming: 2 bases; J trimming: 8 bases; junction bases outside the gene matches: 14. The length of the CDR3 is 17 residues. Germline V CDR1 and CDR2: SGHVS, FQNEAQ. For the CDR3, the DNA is TGTGCCAGCAGCTTACGCCTCCCCTCGGGACAGGGGCTCGGCTACACCTTC. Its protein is CASSLRLPSGQGLGYTF.

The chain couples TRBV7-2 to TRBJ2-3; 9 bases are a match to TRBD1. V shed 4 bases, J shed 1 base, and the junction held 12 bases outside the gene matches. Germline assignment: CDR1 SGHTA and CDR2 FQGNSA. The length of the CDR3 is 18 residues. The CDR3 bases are TGTGCCAGCAGCTCCCGGACAGGGGTTGGTGTAGGCACAGATACGCAGTATTTT. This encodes CASSSRTGVGVGTDTQYF.

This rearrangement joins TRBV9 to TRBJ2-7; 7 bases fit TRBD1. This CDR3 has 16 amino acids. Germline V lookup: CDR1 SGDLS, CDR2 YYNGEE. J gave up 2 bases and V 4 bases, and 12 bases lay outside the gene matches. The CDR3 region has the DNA TGTGCCAGCAGCCTAACTATGGCAGGGGGACCCTACGAGCAGTACTTC. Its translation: CASSLTMAGGPYEQYF.

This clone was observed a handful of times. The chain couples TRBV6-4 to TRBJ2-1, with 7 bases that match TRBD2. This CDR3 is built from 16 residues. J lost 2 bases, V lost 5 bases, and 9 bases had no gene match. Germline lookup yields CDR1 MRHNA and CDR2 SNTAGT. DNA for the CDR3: TGTGCCAGCAGTCGACTGGGGGGGGACCCCTACAATGAGCAGTTCTTC. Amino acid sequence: CASSRLGGDPYNEQFF.

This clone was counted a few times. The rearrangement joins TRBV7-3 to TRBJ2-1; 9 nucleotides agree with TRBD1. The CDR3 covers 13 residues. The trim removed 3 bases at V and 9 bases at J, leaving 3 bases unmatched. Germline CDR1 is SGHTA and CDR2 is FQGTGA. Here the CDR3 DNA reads TGTGCCAGCAGCTTGGGACAGGGCGGTGAGCAGTTCTTC. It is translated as CASSLGQGGEQFF.

CDR3 residues: CASRETSGTDTQYF. CDR3 coding DNA: TGTGCCAGCAGAGAGACTAGCGGAACAGATACGCAGTATTTT. The chain is built from TRBV19 and TRBJ2-3, with 9 bases matching TRBD2. In germline, CDR1 is LNHDA, CDR2 SQIVND (reference sequence). The CDR3 runs 14 residues. With V trimmed by 9 bases and J by 3 bases, 7 bases remained unmatched. Full variable domain (remainder filled in from reference TRBV19 and TRBJ2-3): DGGITQSPKYLFRKEGQNVTLSCEQNLNHDAMYWYRQDPGQGLRLIYYSQIVNDFQKGDIAEGYSVSREKKESFPLTVTSAQKNPTAFYLCASRETSGTDTQYFGPGTRLTVL.

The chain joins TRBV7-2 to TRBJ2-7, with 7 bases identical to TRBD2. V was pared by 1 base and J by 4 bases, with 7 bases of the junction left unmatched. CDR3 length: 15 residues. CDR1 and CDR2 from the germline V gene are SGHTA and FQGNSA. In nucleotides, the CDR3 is TGTGCCAGCAGCTTAGTGGGGAGGGGTCTGTACGAGCAGTACTTC. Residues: CASSLVGRGLYEQYF.

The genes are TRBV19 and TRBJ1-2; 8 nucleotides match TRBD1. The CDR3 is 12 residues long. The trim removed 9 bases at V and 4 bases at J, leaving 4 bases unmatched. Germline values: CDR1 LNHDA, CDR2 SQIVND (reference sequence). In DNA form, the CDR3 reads TGTGCCAGCGGAACAGGGGGCTATGGCTACACCTTC. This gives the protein CASGTGGYGYTF.

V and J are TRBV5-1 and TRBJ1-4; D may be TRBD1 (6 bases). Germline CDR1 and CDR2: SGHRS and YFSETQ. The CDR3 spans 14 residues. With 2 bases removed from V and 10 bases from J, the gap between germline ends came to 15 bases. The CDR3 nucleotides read TGCGCCAGCAGCTTATCTTACAGGGATGGAAAACTGTTTTTT. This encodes CASSLSYRDGKLFF.

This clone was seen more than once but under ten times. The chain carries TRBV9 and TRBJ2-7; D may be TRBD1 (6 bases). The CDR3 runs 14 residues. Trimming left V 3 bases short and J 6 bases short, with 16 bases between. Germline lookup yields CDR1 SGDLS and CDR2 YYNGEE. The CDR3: CASSARITGTEQYF. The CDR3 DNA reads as TGTGCCAGCAGCGCCCGCATAACAGGGACCGAGCAGTACTTC.

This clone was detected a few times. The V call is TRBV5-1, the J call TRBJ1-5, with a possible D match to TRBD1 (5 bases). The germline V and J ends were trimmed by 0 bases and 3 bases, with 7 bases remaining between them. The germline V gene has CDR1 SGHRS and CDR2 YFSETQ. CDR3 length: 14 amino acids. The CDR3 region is CASSLEGNNQPQHF. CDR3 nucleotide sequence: TGCGCCAGCAGCTTGGAGGGGAACAATCAGCCCCAGCATTTT.